What follows is one TCR beta chain and its context. Constant-segment primers served in 5'RACE that generated TCR alpha and TCR beta cDNA libraries bearing sample barcodes and UMIs. TCRdb called the 5' RACE reads again in MiXCR, with one record for every CDR3 protein. The data show approximately 300,000 distinct CDR3 sequences, 15% seen once. These data originate in a study of T-cell memory formation after mild COVID-19. Deletions cut 4 bases from V and 2 bases from J, with 12 bases between. The CDR3 sequence is 14 residues long. CDR1 and CDR2 from the germline V gene are SEHNR and FQNEAQ (reference sequence).

This chain joins TRBV7-9 and TRBJ2-7; perhaps D is TRBD1 or TRBD2 (5 bases each). The source is a man between 18 and 35 years old who had mild COVID-19 (a few samples of this study predate the infection). Cell type and time point are not known. Sample: PBMCs or a T cell subset sorted from them (not recorded which). CDR3 loop: CASSSGPLTYEQYF. Written as DNA, the CDR3 is TGTGCCAGCAGCTCGGGACCGCTAACCTACGAGCAGTACTTC.